Each of the 23 T cell receptor beta chains below was sequenced from the same sample in a study of T cells after yellow fever vaccination. TCRdb re-called the 5' RACE reads through MiXCR, storing one row per CDR3 protein. Of fewer than 150,000 distinct CDR3 sequences listed, roughly 7.2% are singletons. The sample in question was CD4+ T cells sorted from PBMCs, obtained approximately 40 days after the first yellow fever vaccination. The receptors here all came from a man between 18 and 29 years old who received the YFV17D yellow fever vaccine.

The chain combines TRBV19 with TRBJ1-5, with D hard to call. V shed 3 bases and J shed 2 bases, with 17 bases lying between them. Germline V CDR1 and CDR2: LNHDA, SQIVND (reference sequence). This CDR3 has 17 residues. CDR3 sequence reads: CASSIIGLSSRNQPQHF. The CDR3 DNA is TGTGCCAGTAGTATTATAGGGTTGAGCAGCCGCAATCAGCCCCAGCATTTT.

This clonotype was counted a few times. V usage is TRBV25-1 and J usage is TRBJ1-2; tentative D call: TRBD1 (6 bases). The V end was cut by 3 bases, the J end by 6 bases, with 14 bases between. The CDR3 length is 14 residues. Germline CDR1 and CDR2: MGHDK and SYGVNS. The CDR3 sequence is CASSDEGRGDGYTF. CDR3 nucleotide sequence: TGTGCCAGCAGTGATGAGGGCAGGGGAGATGGCTACACCTTC.

As concerns this clonotype: A read error may explain this, as a much larger clone is one base away. This rearrangement joins TRBV28 to TRBJ2-2, with D uncertain. Trimming removed 5 bases at V and 8 bases at J, with 9 bases between. This CDR3 contains 12 residues. Looked up from germline, CDR1 is MDHEN and CDR2 is SYDVKM. CDR3 amino acids: CASSPQFGELFF. For the CDR3, the DNA is TGTGCCAGCAGTCCTCAATTTGGGGAGCTGTTTTTT. The entire variable domain, with the rest obtained from reference TRBV28 and TRBJ2-2, is as follows: DVKVTQSSRYLVKRTGEKVFLECVQDMDHENMFWYRQDPGLGLRLIYFSYDVKMKEKGDIPEGYSVSREKKERFSLILESASTNQTSMYLCASSPQFGELFFGEGSRLTVL.

This clonotype was recorded many times. The V and J genes are TRBV10-3 and TRBJ2-3; D is undetermined. CDR1 is ENHRY and CDR2 is SYGVKD in the germline V gene. V lost 2 bases to trimming and J lost 4 bases, with 4 bases between them. The CDR3 runs 12 residues. CDR3 DNA: TGTGCCATCAGTGAGCGGTCAGATACGCAGTATTTT. It translates to CAISERSDTQYF.

This clonotype was picked up many times. V and J are TRBV29-1 and TRBJ2-5; D gene uncertain. The V end was cut by 3 bases, the J end by 2 bases, with 10 bases between. Germline V gives CDR1 SQVTM, CDR2 ANQGSEA. The CDR3 contains 13 residues. The CDR3 DNA sequence: TGCAGCGTTGACCGGGCAATTCAAGAGACCCAGTACTTC. Its translation: CSVDRAIQETQYF.

For this clonotype: A much bigger clone sits one base away, suggesting this may be a read error. As DNA, the CDR3 is TGCGCCAGCAGCCTAGACCTGGGCCTCTATGGCTACACCTTC. As protein: CASSLDLGLYGYTF. The chain links TRBV4-3 to TRBJ1-2; D is uncertain. Per the germline V gene, CDR1 is LGHNA and CDR2 is YSLEER. The CDR3 extends over 14 amino acids. Trimming removed 4 bases from V and 4 bases from J, with 13 bases in between.

This clonotype was recorded at least ten times. V usage is TRBV4-3 and J usage is TRBJ2-1; no firm D call. CDR3 length: 13 residues. With 0 bases removed from V and 5 bases from J, the gap between germline ends came to 5 bases. From germline, CDR1 is LGHNA and CDR2 YSLEER. The CDR3 DNA follows: TGCGCCAGCAGCCAAGACAGGAACAATGAGCAGTTCTTC. As protein: CASSQDRNNEQFF.

This clonotype has just a few counts. The V call is TRBV25-1, the J call TRBJ1-3; the D is unclear. Per the germline V gene, CDR1 is MGHDK and CDR2 is SYGVNS. Trimming pared 5 bases from V and 2 bases from J, leaving 10 bases between. This CDR3 region has 14 residues. The CDR3, as DNA: TGTGCCAGCAGTAACGCCTATACTGGAAACACCATATATTTT. Translated: CASSNAYTGNTIYF.

This clonotype has only a few counts. The chain is built from TRBV4-2 and TRBJ1-5, with TRBD1 identical over 10 bases. V was clipped by 4 bases and J by 0 bases; unmatched bases: 24. Per the germline V gene, CDR1 is LGHNA and CDR2 is YNFKEQ. The CDR3 sequence is 23 residues long. The CDR3: CASSLLPTGGYEGLDYSNQPQHF. The CDR3 DNA is TGTGCCAGCAGCCTTCTCCCGACAGGGGGCTACGAAGGCTTAGATTATAGCAATCAGCCCCAGCATTTT.

The sample holds many counts of this clonotype. The genes are TRBV4-3 and TRBJ1-6; 8 nucleotides align to TRBD1. The CDR3 length is 15 residues. CDR1 LGHNA and CDR2 YSLEER come from the germline V gene. Unmatched junction bases numbered 6, after V lost 5 bases and J lost 6 bases. The CDR3 reads CASSYGQGTNSPLHF. DNA for the CDR3: TGCGCCAGCAGCTACGGACAGGGAACTAATTCACCCCTCCACTTT.

This clonotype occurred many times. The V call is TRBV7-2, the J call TRBJ2-5; 10 positions agree with TRBD1. Germline V gives CDR1 SGHTA, CDR2 FQGNSA. The CDR3 covers 15 residues. The V segment lost 5 bases and the J segment 4 bases; nucleotides outside the gene matches: 7. CDR3 sequence reads: CASSPLTGGLETQYF. The CDR3 DNA is TGTGCCAGCAGCCCCTTGACAGGGGGCTTAGAGACCCAGTACTTC.

This clonotype was detected ten times or more. The V call is TRBV5-1, the J call TRBJ2-7; 11 nucleotides agree with TRBD2. Germline CDR1 is SGHRS and CDR2 is YFSETQ. V trimming: 3 bases; J trimming: 6 bases; junction bases outside the gene matches: 5. The CDR3 has 14 amino acids. The CDR3 DNA follows: TGCGCCAGCAGCTCAGGGACTAGCGGAGTCGAGCAGTACGTC. It yields the protein CASSSGTSGVEQYV.

This clonotype appeared many times. This chain joins TRBV7-9 and TRBJ2-3; 7 bases are a match to TRBD1. This CDR3 contains 15 residues. J was trimmed by 2 bases and V by 3 bases; bases with no gene match: 5. Germline lookup yields CDR1 SEHNR and CDR2 FQNEAQ (reference sequence). For the CDR3, the DNA is TGTGCCAGCAGCTTTTCTGGACAGGCCACAGATACGCAGTATTTT. It translates to CASSFSGQATDTQYF.

This clonotype was seen ten or more times. This chain connects TRBV5-1 to TRBJ2-2; possibly TRBD2 for D (5 bases). This CDR3 has 16 residues. V lost 4 bases and J lost 4, with 17 bases in between. Germline loops: CDR1 SGHRS, CDR2 YFSETQ. The CDR3 is CASSPSDPAGTGELFF. The DNA for the CDR3 is TGCGCCAGCAGCCCTTCGGACCCGGCGGGCACCGGGGAGCTGTTTTTT.

Ten or more counts support this clonotype. The chain has TRBV24-1 and TRBJ2-3; D tentatively reads TRBD1 or TRBD2 (5 bases each). This CDR3 is built from 15 residues. V was shortened by 5 bases and J by 3 bases, with 14 bases between the two germline ends. Germline loops: CDR1 KGHDR, CDR2 SFDVKD. The CDR3 DNA follows: TGTGCCACCAGTGTCCCGGGACGTTGGACAGATACGCAGTATTTT. Translating gives CATSVPGRWTDTQYF.

At least ten counts were recorded for this clonotype. J is TRBJ1-5 and V is TRBV12-3 or TRBV12-4; no definite D call. Trimming took off 3 bases at V and 6 bases at J, with 9 bases between the two ends. The CDR3 contains 13 residues. The CDR3 is CASSLGRGQPQHF. CDR3 DNA sequence: TGTGCCAGCAGTTTGGGTCGGGGTCAGCCCCAGCATTTT.

This clonotype was seen at least ten times. The chain employs TRBV7-2 and TRBJ2-3; D gene uncertain. CDR1 is SGHTA and CDR2 is FQGNSA in the germline V gene. This CDR3 is built from 14 residues. Trimming removed 5 bases from V and 4 bases from J, with 13 bases in between. The CDR3 DNA sequence: TGTGCCAGCAGCCCGCAACAATTTTCAGATACGCAGTATTTT. Translated, it gives CASSPQQFSDTQYF.

The CDR3 coding sequence is TGCAGTGCTAGCTTTACAGGGACCCACTATGGCTACACCTTC. Residues: CSASFTGTHYGYTF. V usage is TRBV20-1 and J usage is TRBJ1-2, with D maybe TRBD1 (6 bases). This CDR3 region has 14 residues. CDR1 and CDR2 from the germline V gene are DFQATT and SNEGSKA (reference sequence). The V end was cut by 3 bases, the J end by 3 bases, with 14 bases between.

This clonotype was counted many times. The V call is TRBV5-6, the J call TRBJ2-3; D may be TRBD2 (6 bases). CDR3 length equals 16 residues. The ends were cut back, 7 bases at V and 0 bases at J, with 18 bases in the middle. CDR1 and CDR2 (germline): SGHDT, YYEEEE. CDR3 coding DNA: TGTGCCAGCTTTCTCCCGGGGGTTGGAAGCACAGATACGCAGTATTTT. Its translation: CASFLPGVGSTDTQYF.

The sample holds many counts of this clonotype. This chain joins TRBV18 and TRBJ2-7; D is unresolved. Germline assignment: CDR1 KGHSH and CDR2 LQKENI. The CDR3 extends over 14 amino acids. Trimming took 3 bases from V and 4 from J, leaving 13 bases between them. The chain's CDR3 is CASSPGIVEYEQYF. The CDR3 DNA sequence: TGTGCCAGCTCACCGGGGATTGTGGAGTACGAGCAGTACTTC.

There are many counts of this clonotype. This chain uses TRBV14 with TRBJ1-4; D possibly corresponds to TRBD1 (5 bases). Per the germline V gene, CDR1 is SGHDN and CDR2 is FVKESK. V was shortened by 4 bases and J by 1 base, with 19 bases between the two germline ends. The CDR3 length is 18 residues. The CDR3 reads CASSRAGRGILTNEKLFF. CDR3 in DNA: TGTGCCAGCAGCCGCGCGGGACGTGGGATTCTAACTAATGAAAAACTGTTTTTT.

This clonotype was counted ten times or more. V is TRBV4-1 and J is TRBJ2-3, with unresolved D. Trimming shortened V by 0 bases and J by 2 bases, and 9 bases separated the two germline ends. In germline, CDR1 is MGHRA, CDR2 YSYEKL. CDR3 length: 15 residues. The CDR3 region is CASSQDGTATDTQYF. CDR3 bases: TGCGCCAGCAGCCAAGATGGCACCGCCACAGATACGCAGTATTTT.

This clonotype was observed a handful of times. Here the CDR3 DNA reads TGCAGTGCTAGCGAGGGGGGACATGGCTACACCTTC. Protein product: CSASEGGHGYTF. The chain combines TRBV20-1 with TRBJ1-2; a weak D match, TRBD1 (6 bases). Germline CDR1 DFQATT, CDR2 SNEGSKA (reference sequence). The CDR3 consists of 12 residues. Trimming shortened V by 3 bases and J by 6 bases, and 11 bases separated the two germline ends.